Shown below are 27 T cell receptor beta chains from a single sample sequenced in a study of blood T cell repertoires in COVID-19. Clones were sequenced by immunoSEQ multiplex PCR, and TCRdb holds only the in-frame ones, with some missing. The sample consists of 300,000 to 350,000 clones, roughly nine tenths of them appearing once. The sequenced sample consisted of PBMCs or T cells enriched from blood (not recorded which). These TCRs come from a woman aged 25-40 years who had been exposed to COVID-19.

The V and J genes are TRBV7-9 and TRBJ2-5; TRBD1 matches 8 bases. With V trimmed by 5 bases and J by 5 bases, 7 bases remained unmatched. Per the germline V gene, CDR1 is SEHNR and CDR2 is FQNEAQ (reference sequence). The length of the CDR3 is 14 residues. The CDR3 nucleotides are TGTGCCAGCAGCCTCTCAGGGGGCTGGGAGACCCAGTACTTC. Translation: CASSLSGGWETQYF.

V usage is TRBV30 and J usage is TRBJ2-5; the match to TRBD1 covers 7 bases. V dropped 2 bases and J dropped 7; count of bases not matched to a gene: 7. This CDR3 spans 13 amino acids. CDR1 and CDR2 (germline): GTSNPN, SVGIG (reference sequence). The CDR3 nucleotides are TGTGCCTGGAGTCATGACACAGGGGCGACCCAGTACTTC. Encoded protein: CAWSHDTGATQYF.

This clone has just a few counts. The chain couples TRBV5-8 to TRBJ1-5; a weak D match, TRBD1 (6 bases). Looked up from germline, CDR1 is SGHTS and CDR2 is YDEGEE. The CDR3 covers 15 residues. The ends were cut back, 1 base at V and 2 bases at J, with 10 bases in the middle. CDR3 coding DNA: TGTGCCAGCAGCTTGATCTCAGGGGGCAATCAGCCCCAGCATTTT. Translation gives CASSLISGGNQPQHF.

This clone has only one observation. The chain carries TRBV2 and TRBJ1-2; 9 bases are a match to TRBD1. Losses at the gene ends were 7 bases for V and 14 bases for J; bases not matched to a gene: 17. This CDR3 has 14 amino acids. CDR1 is SNHLY and CDR2 is FYNNEI in the germline V gene. The CDR3: CASTYTGTGRSGTF. In nucleotides, the CDR3 is TGTGCCAGCACTTATACCGGGACAGGGCGATCTGGGACCTTC.

The chain couples TRBV11-3 to TRBJ1-4; 7 bases agree with TRBD1. Germline V gene sequence: CDR1 SGHNT, CDR2 YENEEA. Trimming at V came to 2 bases and at J to 3 bases, leaving 12 bases not matched to a gene. The CDR3 has 18 amino acids. The CDR3, as DNA: TGTGCCAGCAGCTTACCACACAGACAGGGTTGGCCTAATGAAAAACTGTTTTTT. Translated, it gives CASSLPHRQGWPNEKLFF.

V is TRBV27 and J is TRBJ2-3; no clear D gene. The CDR3 sequence is 13 residues long. CDR1 is MNHEY, CDR2 SMNVEV, per germline (reference sequence). V lost 5 bases and J lost 6, with 12 bases in between. The chain's CDR3 is CASSRPLGDTQYF. CDR3 sequence (DNA): TGTGCCAGCAGTAGACCACTCGGGGATACGCAGTATTTT.

The J gene is TRBJ1-1, the V gene TRBV12-5; D is unresolved. Trimming took 1 base from V and 5 from J, leaving 8 bases between them. Germline lookup yields CDR1 LGHNT and CDR2 FRNRAP. The CDR3 extends over 13 amino acids. The CDR3, as DNA: TGTGCTAGTGGTTTGGAGGGAGGGACTGAAGCTTTCTTT. Protein sequence: CASGLEGGTEAFF.

The chain has TRBV3-1 (or the pseudogene TRBV3-2) and TRBJ1-2; a weak D match, TRBD1 (6 bases). Germline V gene data show CDR1 as LGHDT and CDR2 as YNNKEL (reference sequence). Trimming pared 4 bases from V and 4 bases from J, leaving 13 bases between. The length of the CDR3 is 14 residues. The CDR3: CASSPPGARYGYTF. The CDR3 DNA reads as TGTGCCAGCAGCCCACCAGGGGCTCGCTATGGCTACACCTTC.

V is TRBV24-1 and J is TRBJ2-5; 13 bases match TRBD2. Germline loops: CDR1 KGHDR, CDR2 SFDVKD. The ends lost 9 bases at V and 1 base at J; junction bases unmatched: 4. The CDR3 runs to 15 residues. DNA for the CDR3: TGTGCCACCTCGACTAGCGGGGGGCCCCAAGAGACCCAGTACTTC. Amino acids: CATSTSGGPQETQYF.

The V gene is TRBV6-5, the J gene TRBJ2-3; 12 nucleotides line up with TRBD2. V was pared by 2 bases and J by 6 bases, with 6 bases of the junction left unmatched. This CDR3 is built from 16 residues. The V gene's germline CDR1 is MNHEY and CDR2 SVGAGI. For the CDR3, the DNA is TGTGCCAGCAGTTACCGGACTAGCGGGGCCCGGGATACGCAGTATTTT. Protein: CASSYRTSGARDTQYF.

The chain is built from TRBV29-1 and TRBJ1-1, with TRBD1 as a possible D gene (6 bases). Germline loops: CDR1 SQVTM, CDR2 ANQGSEA. The length of the CDR3 is 11 residues. The V end was cut by 6 bases, the J end by 6 bases, with 11 bases between. The CDR3 loop is CSVQGTAEAFF. The CDR3 DNA is TGCAGCGTCCAGGGGACCGCTGAAGCTTTCTTT.

This chain uses TRBV6-5 with TRBJ1-5; D is unresolved. V lost 5 bases and J 6 bases, leaving 11 bases between the germline ends. The germline V gene has CDR1 MNHEY and CDR2 SVGAGI. This CDR3 has 13 amino acids. The CDR3 here is CASSQRVGQPQHF. In DNA, the CDR3 is TGTGCCAGCAGTCAGCGAGTGGGTCAGCCCCAGCATTTT.

The genes are TRBV15 and TRBJ2-7; 7 nucleotides align to TRBD1. V gave up 4 bases and J gave up 6 bases; unmatched junction bases: 15. Germline CDR1 reads LNHNV; CDR2 reads YYDKDF (reference sequence). CDR3 length: 16 residues. The CDR3 loop is CATSTSRQGLLAEQYF. For the CDR3, the DNA is TGTGCCACCAGCACCTCAAGACAGGGTCTTTTGGCCGAGCAGTACTTC.

The V gene is TRBV2, the J gene TRBJ1-4; perhaps TRBD1 as D (6 bases). Per the germline V gene, CDR1 is SNHLY and CDR2 is FYNNEI. V was clipped by 4 bases and J by 4 bases, with 7 bases between them. The CDR3 is 13 residues long. The CDR3 protein is CASSVDSNEKLFF. DNA of the CDR3: TGTGCCAGCAGTGTGGACAGTAATGAAAAACTGTTTTTT.

The rearrangement links TRBV7-9 to TRBJ2-1, with 7 positions matching TRBD1. Germline loops: CDR1 SEHNR, CDR2 FQNEAQ (reference sequence). With V trimmed by 2 bases and J by 7 bases, 5 bases remained unmatched. This CDR3 region has 14 residues. CDR3 coding DNA: TGTGCCAGCAGCTTAACACAGGGGCAGAATGAGCAGTTCTTC. This translates into CASSLTQGQNEQFF.

This clone was recorded only once. The J gene is TRBJ1-6, the V gene TRBV11-2; D ambiguous. Trimming removed 5 bases at V and 6 bases at J, with 17 bases between. The CDR3 loop spans 16 amino acids. Germline V gives CDR1 SGHAT, CDR2 FQNNGV. The CDR3 bases are TGTGCCAGCAGCCCGCGGTCCCTCCCGGGTAATTCACCCCTCCACTTT. Amino acids: CASSPRSLPGNSPLHF. Looking up the rest from reference TRBV11-2 and TRBJ1-6 gives the full variable domain: EAGVAQSPRYKIIEKRQSVAFWCNPISGHATLYWYQQILGQGPKLLIQFQNNGVVDDSQLPKDRFSAERLKGVDSTLKIQPAKLEDSAVYLCASSPRSLPGNSPLHFGNGTRLTVT.

V gene TRBV28 combines with J gene TRBJ1-2, with D possibly being TRBD1 (6 bases). Trimming took 6 bases from V and 8 from J, leaving 25 bases between them. The germline V gene has CDR1 MDHEN and CDR2 SYDVKM. The CDR3 is made up of 16 amino acids. In nucleotides, the CDR3 is TGTGCCAGCAGCCCGAGAGGGGGACATCTATATTTGGGCTACACCTTC. Translation gives CASSPRGGHLYLGYTF.

This CDR3 reads CASSPGREHANYGYTF. Here the CDR3 DNA reads TGCGCCAGCTCTCCGGGGAGGGAGCACGCTAACTATGGCTACACCTTC. The chain couples TRBV5-1 to TRBJ1-2; D is ambiguous. Trimming left V 7 bases short and J 0 bases short, with 19 bases between. The V gene's germline CDR1 is SGHRS and CDR2 YFSETQ. The length of the CDR3 is 16 residues.

The chain recombines TRBV7-9 with TRBJ1-6; 8 bases are a match to TRBD1. This CDR3 contains 15 residues. Germline loops: CDR1 SEHNR, CDR2 FQNEAQ (reference sequence). The junction had 2 bases not matched to a gene; V was cut back by 2 bases and J by 5 bases. The DNA of the CDR3 is TGTGCCAGCAGCTTAATGGGACAGGATAATTCACCCCTCCACTTT. Translation gives CASSLMGQDNSPLHF.

The chain is built from TRBV25-1 and TRBJ1-4, with D perhaps TRBD1 (5 bases). CDR3 length: 16 residues. Germline CDR1 reads MGHDK; CDR2 reads SYGVNS. The V and J ends lost 1 base and 7 bases respectively, with 16 bases between them. The DNA of the CDR3 is TGTGCCAGCAGTGAATTAGGGGAAGGGGTTGGTGAAAAACTGTTTTTT. Its translation: CASSELGEGVGEKLFF.

The gene calls are TRBV7-6 and TRBJ2-2; TRBD1 agrees at 9 bases. The CDR3 has 13 amino acids. Per the germline V gene, CDR1 is SGHVS and CDR2 is FNYEAQ. J was trimmed by 1 base and V by 11 bases; bases with no gene match: 2. The CDR3 DNA reads TGTGCCGCGGGACAGGGGAACACCGGGGAGCTGTTTTTT. Translated, it gives CAAGQGNTGELFF.

The chain joins TRBV27 to TRBJ2-7; D may be TRBD1 (8 bases). Germline V gene lookup returns CDR1 MNHEY and CDR2 SMNVEV (reference sequence). The CDR3 consists of 14 residues. V gave up 4 bases and J gave up 3 bases, with 13 bases separating them. The CDR3 here is CASSSQGGIYEQYF. The DNA for the CDR3 is TGTGCCAGCAGTTCACAGGGGGGGATCTACGAGCAGTACTTC.

This sequence joins TRBV19 and TRBJ2-2; 8 bases are a match to TRBD1. J gave up 1 base and V 6 bases, and 1 base lay outside the gene matches. The CDR3 sequence is 14 residues long. Germline V gives CDR1 LNHDA, CDR2 SQIVND (reference sequence). DNA for the CDR3: TGTGCCAGTAGGGACAGGGTGAACACCGGGGAGCTGTTTTTT. Protein: CASRDRVNTGELFF.

The V gene is TRBV5-1, the J gene TRBJ2-3; TRBD1 aligns across 7 bases. Per the germline V gene, CDR1 is SGHRS and CDR2 is YFSETQ. Trimming took 4 bases from V and 4 from J; bases not matched to a gene: 12. The CDR3 runs to 16 residues. The CDR3 DNA is TGCGCCAGCAGCCGAGGCCAGGACAGGATGGCAGATACGCAGTATTTT. Translated: CASSRGQDRMADTQYF. The complete variable domain, with remaining parts taken from reference TRBV5-1 and TRBJ2-3, reads KAGVTQTPRYLIKTRGQQVTLSCSPISGHRSVSWYQQTPGQGLQFLFEYFSETQRNKGNFPGRFSGRQFSNSRSEMNVSTLELGDSALYLCASSRGQDRMADTQYFGPGTRLTVL.

This chain links TRBV9 with TRBJ2-5; D uncertain. V gave up 3 bases and J gave up 5 bases, with 14 bases separating them. This CDR3 is built from 14 residues. Germline CDR1 reads SGDLS; CDR2 reads YYNGEE. The CDR3 DNA reads TGTGCCAGCAGCGGTACCCTTTACGCGGAGACCCAGTACTTC. It encodes CASSGTLYAETQYF.

This chain joins TRBV9 and TRBJ1-4; D remains unclear. The CDR3 spans 15 residues. Trimming removed 3 bases at V and 8 bases at J, with 17 bases between. Germline V gives CDR1 SGDLS, CDR2 YYNGEE. CDR3 residues: CASSERALSPEKLFF. The CDR3 DNA reads TGTGCCAGCAGCGAGCGGGCCTTATCCCCAGAAAAACTGTTTTTT.

The chain has TRBV15 and TRBJ2-2, with D tentatively TRBD2 (6 bases). V lost 1 base and J lost 0, with 12 bases in between. The CDR3 sequence is 17 residues long. Germline lookup yields CDR1 LNHNV and CDR2 YYDKDF (reference sequence). CDR3 loop: CATSRVGGGTNTGELFF. CDR3 coding DNA: TGTGCCACCAGCAGAGTGGGAGGAGGGACGAACACCGGGGAGCTGTTTTTT.